There are a few counts of the clone carrying this T cell receptor (beta chain). Its antigen is not known. Germline values: CDR1 SGHKS, CDR2 YYEKEE (reference sequence). This CDR3 spans 15 amino acids. Deletions cut 5 bases from V and 4 bases from J, with 16 bases between. The TCR alpha and TCR beta cDNA libraries, bearing sample barcodes and UMIs, were generated by 5'RACE using constant-segment primers. TCRdb re-derived calls from the 5' RACE reads in MiXCR, one entry per CDR3 protein. Counted here are fewer than 700,000 distinct CDR3 sequences, approximately 21% occurring once; the ten biggest clones make up approximately 8%. The data were obtained in a study of T-cell memory formation after mild COVID-19. Study details: TCR clusters showed largely donor specificity. Study-level results: CD4+ contracting clones lay mainly in CM and EM, CD8+ ones in EMRA. Clones contracting over day 15 to 85 were CD4/CD8 balanced, with later expanders leaning CD4+.

The rearrangement joins TRBV5-5 to TRBJ1-3; D unclear. The sample was PBMCs or a T cell subset sorted from them (not recorded which). The origin of this receptor is an adult woman who had mild COVID-19 (a few samples of this study predate the infection). Cell type and time point are not known. DNA for the CDR3: TGTGCCAGCAGGGACGTGGGGATAACGGGAAACACCATATATTTT. Translating gives CASRDVGITGNTIYF.